Following are 28 T cell receptor beta chains from one sample sequenced in a study of shared clonotypes between healthy human individuals (dated by TCRdb to about 2020). Library preparation used the immunoSEQ multiplex PCR assay. TCRdb stores this immuneACCESS table with in-frame sequences only. Part of the clones is absent; in the studies checked, under half of the shortfall reflects unresolved V genes, and no reason is known for the rest. This sample comprises approximately 500,000 clones, nearly 80% of them detected only once. The ten top clones hold around 13% of the sample. Source material: PBMCs. These receptors came from a woman aged 40 to 55 in good health. Some clones in this sample may be carry-over from other donors' samples.

The chain combines TRBV12-1 with TRBJ2-1. TRBV12-1 is a documented pseudogene. The CDR3 length is 15 residues. The CDR3 DNA follows: TGTGCCAGCAGCTTTAAGGGCAGCTCCTACAATGAGCAGTTCTTC. Encoded protein: CASSFKGSSYNEQFF.

V and J are TRBV28 and TRBJ1-5; 8 bases align to TRBD1. The junction had 11 bases not matched to a gene; V was cut back by 6 bases and J by 7 bases. The germline CDR1 and CDR2 sequences are MDHEN and SYDVKM. The CDR3 spans 15 residues. The CDR3 spells CASSQPQGAGQPQHF. DNA of the CDR3: TGTGCCAGCAGCCAACCGCAGGGGGCAGGGCAGCCCCAGCATTTT.

The chain is built from TRBV11-1 and TRBJ2-2, with 7 bases identical to TRBD2. J was trimmed by 0 bases and V by 4 bases; bases with no gene match: 8. The CDR3 sequence is 17 residues long. Per germline, CDR1 SGHAT and CDR2 FQDESV (reference sequence). CDR3 region: CASSSGGGSANTGELFF. DNA of the CDR3: TGTGCCAGCAGCTCCGGAGGCGGGAGCGCGAACACCGGGGAGCTGTTTTTT.

This clone was detected a few times. The chain joins TRBV5-6 to TRBJ2-3, with D unclear. V lost 5 bases and J 5 bases, leaving 9 bases between the germline ends. From germline, CDR1 is SGHDT and CDR2 YYEEEE. The CDR3 extends over 12 amino acids. CDR3 sequence (DNA): TGTGCCAGCAGTTTCGGTGGAGATACGCAGTATTTT. Translated, it gives CASSFGGDTQYF.

The chain recombines TRBV2 with TRBJ1-1; 10 nucleotides line up with TRBD1. Germline CDR1 and CDR2: SNHLY and FYNNEI. The ends lost 2 bases at V and 4 bases at J; junction bases unmatched: 13. There are 18 residues in the CDR3. The DNA for the CDR3 is TGTGCCAGCAGTGAAACGGGACAGGGGAGGGGCCTGGTCACTGAAGCTTTCTTT. The encoded protein is CASSETGQGRGLVTEAFF.

The rearrangement uses TRBV21-1 and TRBJ2-2; the D call TRBD2 from the table was never checked on the DNA. TRBV21-1 is tagged as a pseudogene. This CDR3 is 13 amino acids long. The CDR3 DNA is TGTGCCACCGGAGGTAGGGCTACCGGGGAGCTGTTTTTT. Protein: CATGGRATGELFF.

The rearrangement joins TRBV6-1 to TRBJ2-7; a possible D gene is TRBD1 (6 bases). The CDR3 covers 15 residues. Germline V gene data show CDR1 as MNHNS and CDR2 as SASEGT. Deletions cut 2 bases from V and 7 bases from J, with 18 bases between. The CDR3 region is CASSERRTAIGEQYF. The CDR3 region has the DNA TGTGCCAGCAGTGAAAGGAGGACAGCCATCGGGGAGCAGTACTTC.

This sequence joins TRBV7-4 and TRBJ2-2; possibly TRBD2 for D (6 bases). V was trimmed by 5 bases and J by 2 bases, leaving 15 bases between them. Germline assignment: CDR1 SGHVT and CDR2 SQSDAQ. The CDR3 loop spans 16 amino acids. CDR3: CASSLNGTSNTGELFF. The CDR3 DNA reads as TGTGCCAGCAGCCTTAATGGGACTTCTAACACCGGGGAGCTGTTTTTT.

The chain recombines TRBV5-1 with TRBJ2-2; D remains ambiguous. Deletions cut 0 bases from V and 5 bases from J, with 5 bases between. CDR1 and CDR2 from the germline V gene are SGHRS and YFSETQ. The CDR3 is made up of 13 amino acids. For the CDR3, the DNA is TGCGCCAGCAGCTTGGGCCCAACCGGGGAGCTGTTTTTT. Protein product: CASSLGPTGELFF.

The CDR3 protein is CSVWWGQPWGYTF. DNA of the CDR3: TGCAGCGTTTGGTGGGGACAGCCTTGGGGCTACACCTTC. The genes are TRBV29-1 and TRBJ1-2, with 7 positions matching TRBD1. Germline values: CDR1 SQVTM, CDR2 ANQGSEA. The J segment lost 8 bases and the V segment lost 5 bases, leaving 11 bases of the junction unmatched. The CDR3 totals 13 residues.

The V and J genes are TRBV27 and TRBJ1-2; TRBD1 might be the D (6 bases). Trimming took 6 bases from V and 6 from J, leaving 17 bases between them. This CDR3 contains 14 residues. Germline CDR1 MNHEY, CDR2 SMNVEV (reference sequence). This CDR3 is CASRGGHFRDGYTF. CDR3 in DNA: TGTGCCAGCAGGGGGGGACATTTTAGAGATGGCTACACCTTC.

The J gene is TRBJ2-7, the V gene TRBV20-1; the D is unclear. Germline V gene lookup returns CDR1 DFQATT and CDR2 SNEGSKA (reference sequence). The CDR3 runs 11 residues. Trimming removed 6 bases from V and 0 bases from J, with 6 bases in between. DNA for the CDR3: TGCAGTGCACAGTTCTCCTACGAGCAGTACTTC. Amino acids: CSAQFSYEQYF.

The chain employs TRBV9 and TRBJ2-3, with 10 bases matching TRBD2. V dropped 2 bases and J dropped 0; count of bases not matched to a gene: 3. The germline V gene has CDR1 SGDLS and CDR2 YYNGEE. There are 16 residues in the CDR3. As DNA, the CDR3 is TGTGCCAGCAGCGTTGGGACTAGCGAAAGCACAGATACGCAGTATTTT. This translates into CASSVGTSESTDTQYF.

This clone has a single count. V and J are TRBV11-2 and TRBJ2-1; 12 nucleotides align to TRBD2. The CDR3 runs 16 residues. The germline CDR1 and CDR2 sequences are SGHAT and FQNNGV. Trimming removed 6 bases from V and 6 bases from J; junction bases left unmatched: 9. The CDR3 spells CASRSATSGRGNEQFF. As DNA, the CDR3 is TGTGCCAGCAGATCCGCGACTAGCGGGAGAGGCAATGAGCAGTTCTTC.

The CDR3 region is CASSVAVLSEKLFF. Here the CDR3 DNA reads TGTGCCAGCAGCGTAGCAGTATTAAGCGAAAAACTGTTTTTT. The chain couples TRBV4-2 to TRBJ1-4, with D hard to call. Germline lookup yields CDR1 LGHNA and CDR2 YNFKEQ. Trimming stripped 5 bases from V and 8 bases from J, with 15 bases between. This CDR3 contains 14 residues.

This clone was recorded a few times. The chain has TRBV18 and TRBJ1-3, with a weak D call TRBD1 (5 bases). The CDR3 extends over 15 amino acids. Trimming shortened V by 3 bases and J by 6 bases, and 15 bases separated the two germline ends. Germline lookup yields CDR1 KGHSH and CDR2 LQKENI. The CDR3 nucleotides read TGTGCCAGCTCACCTCCGGGACGGGTGGAAAACACCATATATTTT. Protein product: CASSPPGRVENTIYF.

The rearrangement uses TRBV6-5 and TRBJ1-4; 8 bases agree with TRBD1. Germline loops: CDR1 MNHEY, CDR2 SVGAGI. V shed 6 bases and J 7 bases; nucleotides not matched to a gene: 7. The CDR3 consists of 14 residues. The CDR3 DNA reads TGTGCCAGCAGCCCGGACAGGGTTACTGAAAAACTGTTTTTT. This sequence encodes CASSPDRVTEKLFF.

The chain combines TRBV19 with TRBJ1-5; 8 bases align to TRBD1. CDR3 size: 13 residues. Germline assignment: CDR1 LNHDA and CDR2 SQIVND (reference sequence). V lost 10 bases to trimming and J lost 5 bases; unmatched junction nucleotides: 7. The CDR3 reads CATADREDQPQHF. The CDR3 DNA sequence: TGTGCCACCGCGGACAGGGAGGATCAGCCCCAGCATTTT.

This chain connects TRBV7-8 to TRBJ2-5; 10 bases agree with TRBD1. The germline V gene has CDR1 SGHVS and CDR2 FQNEAQ. There are 17 residues in the CDR3. The junction had 13 bases not matched to a gene; V was cut back by 7 bases and J by 2 bases. CDR3 nucleotides: TGTGCCAGCAAGGCCGCCGGGACAGGGGAATCTCAAGAGACCCAGTACTTC. Encoded protein: CASKAAGTGESQETQYF. The whole variable domain, filled in from reference TRBV7-8 and TRBJ2-5, reads GAGVSQSPRYKVAKRGQDVALRCDPISGHVSLFWYQQALGQGPEFLTYFQNEAQLDKSGLPSDRFFAERPEGSVSTLKIQRTQQEDSAVYLCASKAAGTGESQETQYFGPGTRLLVL.

The rearrangement uses TRBV7-9 and TRBJ1-3, with D possibly TRBD1 on 6 matching bases. The length of the CDR3 is 14 residues. V was cut by 2 bases and J by 3 bases, with 8 bases left in between. Germline V gene sequence: CDR1 SEHNR, CDR2 FQNEAQ (reference sequence). CDR3 nucleotides: TGTGCCAGCAGCTTACAGGGGTTTGGAAACACCATATATTTT. It codes for CASSLQGFGNTIYF.

This chain links TRBV5-1 with TRBJ2-2; 9 bases align to TRBD1. V was clipped by 5 bases and J by 5 bases; unmatched bases: 7. The CDR3 covers 15 residues. CDR1 and CDR2 from the germline V gene are SGHRS and YFSETQ. The CDR3 DNA reads TGCGCCAGCAGAGAACAGGGGGCGCGGACCGGGGAGCTGTTTTTT. It translates to CASREQGARTGELFF.

The V gene is TRBV11-2, the J gene TRBJ1-3; a weak D match, TRBD1 (5 bases). Germline V gene lookup returns CDR1 SGHAT and CDR2 FQNNGV. V lost 3 bases and J lost 7, with 19 bases in between. This CDR3 region has 16 residues. The DNA for the CDR3 is TGTGCCAGCAGCTTTACAGCAGCAGGGATCCCCAACACCATATATTTT. Its protein product is CASSFTAAGIPNTIYF.

The V gene is TRBV29-1, the J gene TRBJ2-1; the D is unclear. The germline V and J ends were trimmed by 7 bases and 4 bases, with 14 bases remaining between them. The length of the CDR3 is 13 residues. Germline V gene lookup returns CDR1 SQVTM and CDR2 ANQGSEA. As DNA, the CDR3 is TGCAGCGCAGACGGCCTGATTTACAATGAGCAGTTCTTC. Amino acids: CSADGLIYNEQFF.

This clone was found many times. This sequence joins TRBV27 and TRBJ2-3; 8 nucleotides line up with TRBD2. Per the germline V gene, CDR1 is MNHEY and CDR2 is SMNVEV (reference sequence). V lost 1 base and J lost 0; bases outside the gene matches: 12. This CDR3 spans 19 amino acids. CDR3 nucleotide sequence: TGTGCCAGCAGTTTATGGGGTCTGGGGGGCGGGGGGAGCACAGATACGCAGTATTTT. This translates into CASSLWGLGGGGSTDTQYF.

The J gene is TRBJ2-3, the V gene TRBV28; no firm D call. This CDR3 comprises 16 residues. The ends were cut back, 5 bases at V and 2 bases at J, with 17 bases in the middle. Germline-derived CDR1 and CDR2 are MDHEN and SYDVKM. The CDR3 here is CASSPLGRSNTDTQYF. In nucleotides, the CDR3 is TGTGCCAGCAGTCCCCTGGGAAGGTCAAACACAGATACGCAGTATTTT.

V is TRBV19 and J is TRBJ2-2, with TRBD2 matching over 9 bases. Germline V gene sequence: CDR1 LNHDA, CDR2 SQIVND (reference sequence). The CDR3 runs to 14 residues. J was trimmed by 3 bases and V by 10 bases; bases with no gene match: 6. The CDR3 is CATTTSGDTGELFF. CDR3 DNA: TGTGCCACAACGACTAGCGGAGACACCGGGGAGCTGTTTTTT.

In regard to this clone: This specimen includes other DNA sequences encoding the same CDR3. The rearrangement links TRBV28 to TRBJ2-7, with D perhaps being TRBD1 or TRBD2 (6 bases each). CDR1 and CDR2 from the germline V gene are MDHEN and SYDVKM. V lost 6 bases, J lost 0 bases, and 21 bases lay in between. The CDR3 extends over 17 amino acids. The CDR3 nucleotides are TGTGCCAGCAGCGACATTGCGGGACACTCAAGCTCCTACGAGCAGTACTTC. This sequence encodes CASSDIAGHSSSYEQYF.

The V gene is TRBV28, the J gene TRBJ1-4; D is uncertain. Germline lookup yields CDR1 MDHEN and CDR2 SYDVKM. V lost 5 bases, J lost 0 bases, and 16 bases lay in between. The CDR3 extends over 17 amino acids. The CDR3 DNA reads TGTGCCAGCAGTGCCCCGACGGACTCCTCAACTAATGAAAAACTGTTTTTT. It translates to CASSAPTDSSTNEKLFF.